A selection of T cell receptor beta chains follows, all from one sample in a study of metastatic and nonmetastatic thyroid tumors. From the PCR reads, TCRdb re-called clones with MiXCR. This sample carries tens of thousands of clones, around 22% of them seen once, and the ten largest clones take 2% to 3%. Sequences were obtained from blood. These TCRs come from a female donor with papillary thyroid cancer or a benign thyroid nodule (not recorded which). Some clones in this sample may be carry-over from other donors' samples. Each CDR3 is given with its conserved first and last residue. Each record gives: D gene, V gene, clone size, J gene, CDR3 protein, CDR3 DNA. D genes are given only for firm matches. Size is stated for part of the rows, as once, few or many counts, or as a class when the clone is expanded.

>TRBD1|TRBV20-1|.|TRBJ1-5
CSALRWGQGAGSNQPQHF
TGCAGTGCTCTTAGGTGGGGACAGGGGGCGGGGAGCAATCAGCCCCAGCATTTT
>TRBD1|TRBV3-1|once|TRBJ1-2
CASSHLGQGYYGYTF
TGTGCCAGCAGCCATTTAGGACAGGGGTACTATGGCTACACCTTC
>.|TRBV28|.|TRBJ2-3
CASSSQGPALYTDSQDF
TGTGCCAGCAGTTCTCAGGGACCCGCCCTCTACACAGATTCGCAGGATTTT
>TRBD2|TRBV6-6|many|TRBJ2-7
CASSYSAGFSYEQYF
TGTGCCAGCAGTTATTCAGCGGGATTCTCCTACGAGCAGTACTTC
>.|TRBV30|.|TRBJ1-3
CAWRNSGNTIYF
TGTGCCTGGAGGAACTCCGGAAACACCATATATTTT
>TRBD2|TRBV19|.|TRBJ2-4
CASRPSEVAGGPGNIQYF
TGTGCCAGTAGACCATCCGAGGTAGCGGGAGGACCTGGAAACATTCAGTACTTC
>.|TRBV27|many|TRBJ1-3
CASSLSAGGGNTIYF
TGTGCCAGCAGTTTATCGGCGGGCGGTGGAAACACCATATATTTT
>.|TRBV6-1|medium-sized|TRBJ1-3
CASSSPGPLRGNTIYF
TGTGCCAGCAGTTCCCCCGGGCCTCTAAGAGGAAACACCATATATTTT
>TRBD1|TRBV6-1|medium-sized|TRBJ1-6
CASRRTGVSPLHF
TGTGCCAGCAGGCGGACAGGGGTCTCACCCCTCCACTTT
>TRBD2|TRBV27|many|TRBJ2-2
CASRKNPGGRGNTGELFF
TGTGCCAGCAGAAAAAACCCGGGGGGGCGGGGGAACACCGGGGAGCTGTTTTTT
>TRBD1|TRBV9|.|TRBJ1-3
CASSVETGVDTIYF
TGTGCCAGCAGCGTAGAGACAGGGGTTGACACCATATATTTT
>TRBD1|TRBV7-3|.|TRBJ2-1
CASISHRGNYNEQFF
TGTGCCAGCATCTCCCACAGGGGTAACTACAATGAGCAGTTCTTC
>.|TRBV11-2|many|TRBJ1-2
CASSLELNRDTF
TGTGCCAGCAGCTTAGAGCTTAATCGGGACACCTTC
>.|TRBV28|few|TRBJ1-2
CASRDGLGTPAHYGYTF
TGTGCCAGCAGGGACGGCCTTGGGACTCCGGCCCACTATGGCTACACCTTC
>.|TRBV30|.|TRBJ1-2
CPWSGEGFGGYSF
TGTCCCTGGAGTGGCGAGGGATTTGGCGGCTACTCCTTC
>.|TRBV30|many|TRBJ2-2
CAWSPILGTGELFF
TGTGCCTGGAGCCCCATATTAGGCACCGGGGAGCTGTTTTTT
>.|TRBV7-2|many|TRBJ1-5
CASSFGWGGGNQPQHF
TGTGCCAGCAGCTTTGGCTGGGGGGGCGGCAATCAGCCCCAGCATTTT
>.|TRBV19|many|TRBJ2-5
CASSILAGDRETQYF
TGTGCCAGTAGTATCTTGGCAGGGGATAGGGAGACCCAGTACTTC
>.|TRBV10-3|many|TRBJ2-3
CATYGEARTDTQYF
TGTGCCACCTATGGGGAGGCCCGCACAGATACGCAGTATTTT
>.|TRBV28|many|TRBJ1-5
CASSLRRTVRNQPQHF
TGTGCCAGCAGTTTACGTCGGACAGTCCGCAATCAGCCCCAGCATTTT
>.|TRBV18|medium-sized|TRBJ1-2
CASSLYRSYGYTF
TGTGCCAGCTCACTTTACAGAAGCTATGGCTACACCTTC
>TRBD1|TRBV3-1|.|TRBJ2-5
CVSSRQGQETQYF
TGTGTCAGCAGCCGACAGGGGCAGGAGACCCAGTACTTC
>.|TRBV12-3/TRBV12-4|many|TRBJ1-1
CASSFSLGTEAFF
TGTGCCAGCAGTTTTTCGTTGGGCACTGAAGCTTTCTTT
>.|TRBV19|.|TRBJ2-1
CASSIDPSHNEQFF
TGTGCCAGTAGTATAGACCCTAGCCATAATGAGCAGTTCTTC
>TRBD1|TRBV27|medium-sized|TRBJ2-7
CASSLQGAYEQYF
TGTGCCAGCAGTTTACAGGGGGCCTACGAGCAGTACTTC
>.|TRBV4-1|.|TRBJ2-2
CASSQIPGQGPGELFF
TGCGCCAGCAGCCAAATACCGGGGCAGGGGCCCGGGGAGCTGTTTTTT
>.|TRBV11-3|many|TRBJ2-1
CASSLGGAEGYNEQFF
TGTGCCAGCAGCTTGGGGGGGGCCGAGGGGTACAATGAGCAGTTCTTC
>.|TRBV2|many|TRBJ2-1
CASSDGRNYNEQFF
TGTGCCAGCAGTGATGGGCGGAATTACAATGAGCAGTTCTTC
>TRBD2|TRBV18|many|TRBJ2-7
CASSPPQAGENEQYF
TGTGCCAGCTCACCACCGCAAGCGGGAGAAAACGAGCAGTACTTC
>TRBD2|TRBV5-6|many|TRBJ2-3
CASSSTLSGRFGDTQYF
TGTGCCAGCAGCTCCACGCTTAGCGGGAGGTTCGGCGATACGCAGTATTTT
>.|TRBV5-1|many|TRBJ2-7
CASGVSSYEQYF
TGCGCCAGCGGCGTTAGCTCCTACGAGCAGTACTTC
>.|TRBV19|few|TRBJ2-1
CVSTRGANPYNEQFF
TGTGTCAGTACCAGGGGGGCAAACCCCTACAATGAGCAGTTCTTC